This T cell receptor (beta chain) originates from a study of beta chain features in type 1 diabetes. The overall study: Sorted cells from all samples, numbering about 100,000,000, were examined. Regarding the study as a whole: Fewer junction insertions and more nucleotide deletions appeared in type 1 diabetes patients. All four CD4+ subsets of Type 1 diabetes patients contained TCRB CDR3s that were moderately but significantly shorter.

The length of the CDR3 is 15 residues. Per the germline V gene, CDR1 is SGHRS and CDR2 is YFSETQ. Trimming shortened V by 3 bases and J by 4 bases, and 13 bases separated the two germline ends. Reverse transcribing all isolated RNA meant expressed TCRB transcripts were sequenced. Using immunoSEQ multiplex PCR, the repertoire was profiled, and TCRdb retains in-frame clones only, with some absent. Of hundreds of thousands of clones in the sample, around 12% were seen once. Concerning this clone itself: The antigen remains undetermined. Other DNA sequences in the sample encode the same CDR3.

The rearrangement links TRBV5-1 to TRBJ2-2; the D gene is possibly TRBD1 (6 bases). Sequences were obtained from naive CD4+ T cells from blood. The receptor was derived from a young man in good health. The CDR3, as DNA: TGCGCCAGCAGCTCCACAGGGCAGGGCACCGGGGAGCTGTTTTTT. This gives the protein CASSSTGQGTGELFF. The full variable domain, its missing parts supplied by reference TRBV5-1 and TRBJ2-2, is KAGVTQTPRYLIKTRGQQVTLSCSPISGHRSVSWYQQTPGQGLQFLFEYFSETQRNKGNFPGRFSGRQFSNSRSEMNVSTLELGDSALYLCASSSTGQGTGELFFGEGSRLTVL.